One and the same sample provided the 12 T cell receptor beta chains below, sequenced in a study of CD8 T cells in Susac syndrome. An input of about 0.5 to 1 ug of RNA was subjected to reverse transcription using random hexamers. In TCRdb, the immunoSEQ multiplex PCR reads were re-called with MiXCR into one record per CDR3 protein. The data contain about 94,000 distinct CDR3 sequences, roughly 94% of them singletons. Sequencing input: CD4+ T cells from PBMCs. Receptors were obtained from a human donor with Susac syndrome.

V is TRBV15 and J is TRBJ1-4; TRBD1 agrees at 8 bases. Germline-derived CDR1 and CDR2 are LNHNV and YYDKDF (reference sequence). The CDR3 sequence is 15 residues long. V gave up 0 bases and J gave up 5 bases; unmatched junction bases: 2. The CDR3 coding sequence is TGTGCCACCAGCAGAGAAAGGACAGGGAATGAAAAACTGTTTTTT. Its protein is CATSRERTGNEKLFF.

J is TRBJ2-5 and V is TRBV15; the D gene is possibly TRBD1 (5 bases). Germline V gene data show CDR1 as LNHNV and CDR2 as YYDKDF (reference sequence). Trimming removed 0 bases at V and 1 base at J, with 12 bases between. CDR3 length: 16 amino acids. The CDR3 DNA follows: TGTGCCACCAGCAGAGATCTGGACACGCTCCAAGAGACCCAGTACTTC. Translated: CATSRDLDTLQETQYF.

The count of this clonotype is one. The chain joins TRBV20-1 to TRBJ2-3; tentative D call: TRBD1 (7 bases). Trimming took off 7 bases at V and 6 bases at J, with 17 bases between the two ends. The CDR3 runs to 13 residues. Germline V gives CDR1 DFQATT, CDR2 SNEGSKA (reference sequence). The CDR3 reads CSERGRGGDTQYF. In DNA form, the CDR3 reads TGCAGTGAAAGGGGGCGGGGAGGCGATACGCAGTATTTT.

The chain is built from TRBV6-4 and TRBJ2-7; TRBD1 aligns across 7 bases. V was clipped by 9 bases and J by 3 bases; unmatched bases: 17. Germline values: CDR1 MRHNA, CDR2 SNTAGT. This CDR3 comprises 16 residues. As DNA, the CDR3 is TGTGCCAGTACATCCGGGACAGATGGATCCGTCTACGAGCAGTACTTC. Encoded protein: CASTSGTDGSVYEQYF.

V usage is TRBV20-1 and J usage is TRBJ1-2; 7 bases line up with TRBD1. This CDR3 spans 15 amino acids. J gave up 5 bases and V 6 bases, and 15 bases lay outside the gene matches. The germline V gene encodes CDR1 DFQATT and CDR2 SNEGSKA (reference sequence). The CDR3 sequence is CSAPRRDSVLYGYTF. The CDR3 DNA follows: TGCAGTGCCCCGAGGCGGGACAGCGTTTTATATGGCTACACCTTC.

This chain links TRBV5-1 with TRBJ2-1; D is unresolved. Looked up from germline, CDR1 is SGHRS and CDR2 is YFSETQ. V lost 4 bases to trimming and J lost 9 bases, with 14 bases between them. The CDR3 totals 13 residues. The CDR3 bases are TGCGCCAGCAGCGTCACAGTGACTGCTGAGCAGTTCTTC. Translating gives CASSVTVTAEQFF. The full variable domain, in which reference TRBV5-1 and TRBJ2-1 provide the parts outside the CDR3, is KAGVTQTPRYLIKTRGQQVTLSCSPISGHRSVSWYQQTPGQGLQFLFEYFSETQRNKGNFPGRFSGRQFSNSRSEMNVSTLELGDSALYLCASSVTVTAEQFFGPGTRLTVL.

This clonotype is a singleton in its sample. The chain has TRBV5-6 and TRBJ2-6, with D uncertain. The CDR3 runs 15 residues. Trimming removed 4 bases from V and 0 bases from J, with 8 bases in between. CDR1 and CDR2 from the germline V gene are SGHDT and YYEEEE. CDR3 loop: CASSPPFSGANVLTF. Written as DNA, the CDR3 is TGTGCCAGCAGCCCCCCGTTCTCTGGGGCCAACGTCCTGACTTTC. Complete variable domain (other parts from reference TRBV5-6 and TRBJ2-6): DAGVTQSPTHLIKTRGQQVTLRCSPKSGHDTVSWYQQALGQGPQFIFQYYEEEERQRGNFPDRFSGHQFPNYSSELNVNALLLGDSALYLCASSPPFSGANVLTFGAGSRLTVL.

V is TRBV3-1 and J is TRBJ2-2; D is possibly TRBD2 (6 bases). Trimming took 4 bases from V and 2 from J, leaving 11 bases between them. Germline CDR1 reads LGHDT; CDR2 reads YNNKEL (reference sequence). The CDR3 has 15 residues. The CDR3 nucleotides read TGTGCCAGCAGCCTATTGCGGGGAAACACCGGGGAGCTGTTTTTT. Protein: CASSLLRGNTGELFF.

The chain employs TRBV24-1 and TRBJ2-1, with 8 bases that match TRBD2. Germline V gene sequence: CDR1 KGHDR, CDR2 SFDVKD. This CDR3 is built from 13 residues. V shed 9 bases, J shed 7 bases, and the junction held 7 bases outside the gene matches. The CDR3 sequence: CATGGTSLNEQFF. CDR3 DNA sequence: TGTGCCACCGGGGGGACTAGTTTGAATGAGCAGTTCTTC.

This clonotype was seen only once. The CDR3 coding sequence is TGTGCCATCAAACCCCCACAGGGGAATACTGAAGCTTTCTTT. This translates into CAIKPPQGNTEAFF. The chain carries TRBV10-3 and TRBJ1-1; 7 bases align to TRBD1. Germline-derived CDR1 and CDR2 are ENHRY and SYGVKD. This CDR3 comprises 14 residues. Germline trimming cut 7 bases from V and 5 bases from J; bases unmatched to any gene: 10.

This chain connects TRBV15 to TRBJ1-1; weak D call: TRBD1 (5 bases). CDR3 size: 16 residues. Germline V gene sequence: CDR1 LNHNV, CDR2 YYDKDF (reference sequence). Trimming pared 1 base from V and 0 bases from J, leaving 12 bases between. The CDR3 loop reads CATSRAGGSMNTEAFF. CDR3 in DNA: TGTGCCACCAGCAGAGCTGGGGGTTCCATGAACACTGAAGCTTTCTTT.

The chain employs TRBV30 and TRBJ2-7, with 7 nucleotides matching TRBD1. CDR1 and CDR2 (germline): GTSNPN, SVGIG (reference sequence). Losses at the gene ends were 4 bases for V and 0 bases for J; bases not matched to a gene: 15. CDR3 length: 17 residues. The CDR3 loop reads CAWNSFRTTGSSYEQYF. For the CDR3, the DNA is TGTGCCTGGAATTCTTTTCGAACGACAGGGAGCTCCTACGAGCAGTACTTC.